This TCR beta chain was found in a study of T cells in Graves' hyperthyroidism and ophthalmopathy. Exclusion criteria comprised uncontrolled infection, other autoimmune disease, pregnancy or lactation. On the basis of clinical symptoms, serum thyroxine and TRAb, thyroid ultrasound and orbital computed tomography, diagnoses were made. To note about this clonotype: Its antigen is still unknown.

The V and J ends lost 4 bases and 2 bases respectively, with 11 bases between them. The CDR3 extends over 15 amino acids. Germline V gives CDR1 SGHAT, CDR2 FQNNGV. TCR beta CDR3 regions were amplified from RNA transcripts. Carried out on the TCR CDR3, a first-round RT-PCR used the HTBI primer set. TCRdb re-derived calls from the multiplex PCR reads in MiXCR, one entry per CDR3 protein. The table has approximately 720,000 distinct CDR3 sequences, around 20% seen once. General study results and limits: Blood also contained most expanded thyroid clonotypes above 0.001. Ophthalmopathy was told apart from stable hyperthyroidism by a 13 V-J model.

The gene calls are TRBV11-2 and TRBJ2-2; D not certain. Sequences were obtained from blood. The clonotype was recovered from a woman aged 45-59 years with Graves' hyperthyroidism that later progressed to Graves' ophthalmopathy. The CDR3 spells CASSSSASNTGELFF. CDR3 coding DNA: TGTGCCAGCAGCTCCAGCGCCAGTAACACCGGGGAGCTGTTTTTT. The full variable domain, in which reference TRBV11-2 and TRBJ2-2 provide the parts outside the CDR3, is EAGVAQSPRYKIIEKRQSVAFWCNPISGHATLYWYQQILGQGPKLLIQFQNNGVVDDSQLPKDRFSAERLKGVDSTLKIQPAKLEDSAVYLCASSSSASNTGELFFGEGSRLTVL.